These T cell receptor beta chains were read from a single sample in a study of blood T cell repertoires in COVID-19. Assay used: immunoSEQ multiplex PCR; TCRdb lists only in-frame clones, some missing. Among about 380,000 clones listed, around 90% were seen once. Sequenced material: PBMCs or T cells enriched from blood (not recorded which). The source is a young woman who had recovered from COVID-19. Both conserved end residues are trimmed from each CDR3.

V gene: TRBV10-3
J gene: TRBJ2-2
CDR3 protein: AIKRPPGELF

V gene: TRBV5-1
J gene: TRBJ1-1
CDR3 protein: ASSPPGGAEAF

V gene: TRBV28
J gene: TRBJ1-2
CDR3 protein: ASSAHGQGSGYT

V gene: TRBV3-1/TRBV3-2
J gene: TRBJ1-2
CDR3 protein: ASSQDRTTINYGYT

V gene: TRBV9
J gene: TRBJ2-2
CDR3 protein: ASSRRGVATGELF

V gene: TRBV6-4
J gene: TRBJ1-6
CDR3 protein: ASAVSGTGSSPLH

V gene: TRBV30
J gene: TRBJ1-5
CDR3 protein: AWSGTVSNQPQH

V gene: TRBV25-1
J gene: TRBJ1-1
CDR3 protein: ASSAGAGLGAF

V gene: TRBV15
J gene: TRBJ1-4
CDR3 protein: ATSRDRGGTLATNEKLF

V gene: TRBV4-1
J gene: TRBJ2-1
CDR3 protein: ASSWERGSNEQF

V gene: TRBV10-2
J gene: TRBJ2-7
CDR3 protein: ASRAPTSGGFYEQY

V gene: TRBV4-2
J gene: TRBJ1-4
CDR3 protein: ASSQGGGEANEKLF

V gene: TRBV5-1
J gene: TRBJ1-1
CDR3 protein: ASRPGLPDTEAF

V gene: TRBV7-9
J gene: TRBJ2-5
CDR3 protein: ASSLLLMGLGETQY

V gene: TRBV10-3
J gene: TRBJ1-1
CDR3 protein: AIRVTLDTEAF

V gene: TRBV20-1
J gene: TRBJ2-7
CDR3 protein: SASAASGVTYEQY

V gene: TRBV18
J gene: TRBJ1-6
CDR3 protein: ASSPRQGMNSPLH

V gene: TRBV30
J gene: TRBJ2-1
CDR3 protein: AWSGEQGRHYNEQF

V gene: TRBV15
J gene: TRBJ1-4
CDR3 protein: ATSVGSGNEKLF

V gene: TRBV19
J gene: TRBJ1-5
CDR3 protein: ASSSPLRFSNQPQH

V gene: TRBV11-2
J gene: TRBJ1-2
CDR3 protein: ASSLGYTGYT

V gene: TRBV4-3
J gene: TRBJ1-1
CDR3 protein: ASSRDRVWNTEAF

V gene: TRBV6-1
J gene: TRBJ1-2
CDR3 protein: ASSDQGAFSGYT

V gene: TRBV2
J gene: TRBJ1-5
CDR3 protein: ASSERSGTSNQPQH

V gene: TRBV27
J gene: TRBJ1-1
CDR3 protein: ASSSLGPGLNTEAF

V gene: TRBV7-2
J gene: TRBJ1-1
CDR3 protein: ASSLGANRGNTEAF

V gene: TRBV2
J gene: TRBJ2-7
CDR3 protein: ASSESGGPYEQY

V gene: TRBV18
J gene: TRBJ1-1
CDR3 protein: ASSPPRKVNIEAF

V gene: TRBV29-1
J gene: TRBJ1-2
CDR3 protein: SVDSAGINYGYT

V gene: TRBV7-9
J gene: TRBJ2-3
CDR3 protein: ASTIDGASTDTQY

V gene: TRBV24-1
J gene: TRBJ2-1
CDR3 protein: ATSDSGTSGYNEQF

V gene: TRBV30
J gene: TRBJ1-5
CDR3 protein: AWRGLGNQPQH

V gene: TRBV19
J gene: TRBJ1-1
CDR3 protein: ASRGGSSPYTEAF

V gene: TRBV23-1
J gene: TRBJ2-4
CDR3 protein: ASSFRDTIAKNIQY

V gene: TRBV12-3/TRBV12-4
J gene: TRBJ2-2
CDR3 protein: ASGQAVGELF

V gene: TRBV7-9
J gene: TRBJ1-2
CDR3 protein: ASSFPEDRAYGYT

V gene: TRBV7-6
J gene: TRBJ2-2
CDR3 protein: ASSRGVNTGELF

V gene: TRBV4-1
J gene: TRBJ2-7
CDR3 protein: ASSQDPPYEQY

V gene: TRBV7-3
J gene: TRBJ2-7
CDR3 protein: ASSLIGSGSSHEQY

V gene: TRBV3-1/TRBV3-2
J gene: TRBJ1-2
CDR3 protein: ASSQGSSNYGYT

V gene: TRBV6-4
J gene: TRBJ1-4
CDR3 protein: ASNPTGATNEKLF

V gene: TRBV5-4
J gene: TRBJ2-7
CDR3 protein: ASSLAGGGAYEQY

V gene: TRBV7-9
J gene: TRBJ1-1
CDR3 protein: ASSYRGNTEAF

V gene: TRBV30
J gene: TRBJ2-3
CDR3 protein: AWSVSGTYGSDTQY

V gene: TRBV18
J gene: TRBJ1-5
CDR3 protein: ASSPGQGGQPQH

V gene: TRBV10-3
J gene: TRBJ2-6
CDR3 protein: AISEAGTAGANVLT

V gene: TRBV27
J gene: TRBJ2-3
CDR3 protein: ASSARDTDTQY

V gene: TRBV6-5
J gene: TRBJ1-1
CDR3 protein: ASSVDRGTEAF

V gene: TRBV9
J gene: TRBJ2-7
CDR3 protein: ASTLTDRDYEQY

V gene: TRBV12-5
J gene: TRBJ2-7
CDR3 protein: ASGGTVAEVEQY

V gene: TRBV5-8
J gene: TRBJ2-3
CDR3 protein: ASSPGYRAHRTDTQY

V gene: TRBV24-1
J gene: TRBJ2-7
CDR3 protein: ATSDRRGYEQY

V gene: TRBV5-1
J gene: TRBJ1-1
CDR3 protein: ASSLRGTEAF

V gene: TRBV7-8
J gene: TRBJ2-1
CDR3 protein: ASTLHGGRSRSYNEQF

V gene: TRBV19
J gene: TRBJ1-5
CDR3 protein: ASSTQGKAQPQH